A single sample gave rise to the 30 T cell receptor beta chains below, sequenced in a study of cytomegalovirus exposure and HLA in healthy donors. Assay used: immunoSEQ multiplex PCR; TCRdb lists only in-frame clones, some missing. Found here are under 250,000 clones, approximately 87% of them singletons; the top ten hold less than 7%. Sequencing was carried out using PBMCs. The receptors originated from a young woman in good health and CMV-seronegative.

The chain combines TRBV27 with TRBJ1-1; TRBD1 matches 8 bases. Looked up from germline, CDR1 is MNHEY and CDR2 is SMNVEV (reference sequence). CDR3 size: 15 residues. The V gene end was trimmed by 7 bases and the J gene end by 1 base; junction bases not matched to a gene: 8. The DNA of the CDR3 is TGTGCCAGCAAGGTGGGGACAGGAGGGAACACTGAAGCTTTCTTT. Protein: CASKVGTGGNTEAFF.

The chain carries TRBV29-1 and TRBJ1-1, with D possibly matching TRBD1 (6 bases). Germline V gene sequence: CDR1 SQVTM, CDR2 ANQGSEA. The CDR3 runs 14 residues. Trimming removed 8 bases at V and 2 bases at J, with 18 bases between. In DNA form, the CDR3 reads TGCAGCCTCAACCGGGACATCTTAAACACTGAAGCTTTCTTT. Amino acids: CSLNRDILNTEAFF.

CDR3 bases: TGTGCCAGCAGCGTAGCTACTAGCGGGCCGAACACCGGGGAGCTGTTTTTT. Protein product: CASSVATSGPNTGELFF. The chain combines TRBV9 with TRBJ2-2; the match to TRBD2 covers 9 bases. Germline-derived CDR1 and CDR2 are SGDLS and YYNGEE. The CDR3 has 17 amino acids. V shed 0 bases, J shed 0 bases, and the junction held 3 bases outside the gene matches. Filled out from reference TRBV9 and TRBJ2-2, the complete variable domain reads DSGVTQTPKHLITATGQRVTLRCSPRSGDLSVYWYQQSLDQGLQFLIQYYNGEERAKGNILERFSAQQFPDLHSELNLSSLELGDSALYFCASSVATSGPNTGELFFGEGSRLTVL.

This CDR3 is CASSPQRGTDTQYF. The CDR3 DNA is TGTGCCAGCAGCCCCCAACGGGGAACAGATACGCAGTATTTT. The chain carries TRBV5-4 and TRBJ2-3; maybe TRBD2 (5 bases). Germline V CDR1 and CDR2: SGHNT, YYREEE (reference sequence). Trimming took 4 bases from V and 3 from J, leaving 12 bases between them. CDR3 length: 14 residues.

This chain links TRBV6-5 with TRBJ2-7; 11 nucleotides agree with TRBD2. V gave up 2 bases and J gave up 4 bases; unmatched junction bases: 4. Per germline, CDR1 MNHEY and CDR2 SVGAGI. This CDR3 has 15 amino acids. In nucleotides, the CDR3 is TGTGCCAGCAGTTACCGGCTAGCGGGGGGATACGAGCAGTACTTC. It yields the protein CASSYRLAGGYEQYF.

The V and J genes are TRBV6-5 and TRBJ1-2; the match to TRBD1 covers 8 bases. CDR3 length: 14 amino acids. The J segment lost 6 bases and the V segment lost 6 bases, leaving 9 bases of the junction unmatched. Germline lookup yields CDR1 MNHEY and CDR2 SVGAGI. The CDR3 sequence is CASRRGQGFDGYTF. CDR3 nucleotide sequence: TGTGCCAGCAGACGTGGACAGGGATTTGATGGCTACACCTTC.

This clone was observed a single time. The chain couples TRBV7-2 to TRBJ2-7; TRBD2 matches 7 bases. The V and J ends lost 4 bases and 0 bases, in that order; junction bases with no gene match: 9. Germline V gene data show CDR1 as SGHTA and CDR2 as FQGNSA. CDR3 length: 16 amino acids. CDR3 in amino acids: CASSSRLLATSYEQYF. CDR3 sequence (DNA): TGTGCCAGCAGCTCCCGCCTACTAGCGACCTCCTACGAGCAGTACTTC.

This chain connects TRBV11-2 to TRBJ2-7; D is ambiguous. Germline assignment: CDR1 SGHAT and CDR2 FQNNGV. The ends were cut back, 1 base at V and 3 bases at J, with 10 bases in the middle. The CDR3 length is 14 residues. Here the CDR3 reads CASSLGYTNYEQYF. CDR3 nucleotide sequence: TGTGCCAGCAGCTTAGGATACACGAACTACGAGCAGTACTTC.

Here the CDR3 DNA reads TGTGCCAGCAGGCCGCGTGATGGGAATTCACCCCTCCACTTT. It codes for CASRPRDGNSPLHF. The chain employs TRBV6-4 and TRBJ1-6; no firm D call. The CDR3 spans 14 residues. Trimming took 6 bases from V and 7 from J, leaving 13 bases between them. The germline gives CDR1 MRHNA, CDR2 SNTAGT.

This clone was recorded a few times. The chain has TRBV7-7 and TRBJ1-3, with D maybe TRBD1 (5 bases). Deletions cut 5 bases from V and 0 bases from J, with 11 bases between. The CDR3 is made up of 15 amino acids. From germline, CDR1 is SSHAT and CDR2 FNYEAQ (reference sequence). Here the CDR3 DNA reads TGTGCCAGCAGCCCCGGGACGGACTCTGGAAACACCATATATTTT. Residues: CASSPGTDSGNTIYF.

The gene calls are TRBV19 and TRBJ1-1; D gene uncertain. Trimming removed 5 bases at V and 1 base at J, with 8 bases between. CDR1 is LNHDA, CDR2 SQIVND, per germline (reference sequence). The CDR3 contains 13 residues. CDR3 coding DNA: TGTGCCAGTAGTTTCCAGGAGAACACTGAAGCTTTCTTT. This encodes CASSFQENTEAFF.

This chain connects TRBV27 to TRBJ2-5; 8 bases agree with TRBD2. Germline V gene data show CDR1 as MNHEY and CDR2 as SMNVEV (reference sequence). Unmatched junction bases numbered 9, after V lost 9 bases and J lost 3 bases. The CDR3 has 14 residues. The CDR3 spells CASSVAGREETQYF. The CDR3 nucleotides are TGTGCCAGTTCAGTAGCGGGAAGGGAAGAGACCCAGTACTTC.

The CDR3 loop is CASSLEGGQPQHF. The DNA of the CDR3 is TGTGCCAGCAGCCTAGAGGGTGGTCAGCCCCAGCATTTT. The genes are TRBV7-9 and TRBJ1-5; no clear D gene. The V end lost 5 bases, the J end lost 6 bases, and 11 bases lay between the germline ends. Germline V gene lookup returns CDR1 SEHNR and CDR2 FQNEAQ (reference sequence). The CDR3 is 13 residues long.

The genes are TRBV6-5 and TRBJ2-7, with TRBD1 matching over 9 bases. CDR3 length equals 14 residues. Germline CDR1 reads MNHEY; CDR2 reads SVGAGI. After removal of 5 bases from V and 2 bases from J, the junction contained 4 bases not matched to a gene. CDR3 amino acids: CASSTGQGPYEQYF. The CDR3 DNA reads TGTGCCAGCAGTACCGGACAGGGGCCCTACGAGCAGTACTTC.

V gene TRBV27 combines with J gene TRBJ2-2; TRBD2 agrees at 13 bases. CDR1 MNHEY and CDR2 SMNVEV come from the germline V gene (reference sequence). The CDR3 spans 15 residues. Losses at the gene ends were 11 bases for V and 4 bases for J; bases not matched to a gene: 7. This chain's CDR3 is CASTSGGAGTGELFF. The CDR3, as DNA: TGTGCCTCAACTAGCGGGGGGGCGGGCACCGGGGAGCTGTTTTTT.

This sequence joins TRBV2 and TRBJ2-1; 8 bases are a match to TRBD1. J gave up 12 bases and V 3 bases, and 7 bases lay outside the gene matches. Germline V gene data show CDR1 as SNHLY and CDR2 as FYNNEI. This CDR3 has 13 amino acids. The CDR3 here is CASSDTGQGGQFF. Here the CDR3 DNA reads TGTGCCAGCAGTGACACAGGACAGGGTGGGCAGTTCTTC.

A single count supports this clone. V gene TRBV18 combines with J gene TRBJ1-1; D call uncertain. CDR3 size: 15 residues. Germline V gene lookup returns CDR1 KGHSH and CDR2 LQKENI. Trimming took off 0 bases at V and 7 bases at J, with 15 bases between the two ends. The CDR3 nucleotides are TGTGCCAGCTCACCACCAGCCCGAGGATCTAATGAAGCTTTCTTT. Translation: CASSPPARGSNEAFF.

The rearrangement uses TRBV5-4 and TRBJ1-5, with 7 bases that match TRBD1. The CDR3 is 16 residues long. From germline, CDR1 is SGHNT and CDR2 YYREEE (reference sequence). The junction had 5 bases not matched to a gene; V was cut back by 1 base and J by 1 base. CDR3 sequence reads: CASSLTGEGSNQPQHF. The CDR3 nucleotides read TGTGCCAGCAGCTTGACAGGGGAAGGGAGCAATCAGCCCCAGCATTTT.

Concerning this clone: Different DNA sequences within this sample yield the same CDR3. CDR3 region: CASGQDSYEQYF. The CDR3 region has the DNA TGTGCCAGCGGACAGGATTCCTACGAGCAGTACTTC. This chain joins TRBV2 and TRBJ2-7; TRBD1 matches at 7 bases. The CDR3 totals 12 residues. Per germline, CDR1 SNHLY and CDR2 FYNNEI. Trimming at V came to 8 bases and at J to 1 base, leaving 2 bases not matched to a gene. Filled out from reference TRBV2 and TRBJ2-7, the complete variable domain reads EPEVTQTPSHQVTQMGQEVILRCVPISNHLYFYWYRQILGQKVEFLVSFYNNEISEKSEIFDDQFSVERPDGSNFTLKIRSTKLEDSAMYFCASGQDSYEQYFGPGTRLTVT.

The chain combines TRBV18 with TRBJ1-2; 8 nucleotides line up with TRBD1. This CDR3 region has 17 residues. The V gene's germline CDR1 is KGHSH and CDR2 LQKENI. With V trimmed by 6 bases and J by 4 bases, 16 bases remained unmatched. The CDR3, as DNA: TGTGCCAGCTCCCCTAGACAGGGGAAAGGAGGCCTCTATGGCTACACCTTC. Protein product: CASSPRQGKGGLYGYTF.

This clone was seen just once. The chain couples TRBV4-1 to TRBJ1-1; tentatively, D is TRBD1 (5 bases). The CDR3 length is 14 residues. The ends were cut back, 7 bases at V and 1 base at J, with 13 bases in the middle. Germline V lookup: CDR1 MGHRA, CDR2 YSYEKL. CDR3 coding DNA: TGCGCCAGCACCGACCGTACAGGGAACACTGAAGCTTTCTTT. This gives the protein CASTDRTGNTEAFF.

The chain employs TRBV9 and TRBJ1-1, with a weak D call TRBD1 (5 bases). Looked up from germline, CDR1 is SGDLS and CDR2 is YYNGEE. Trimming pared 2 bases from V and 3 bases from J, leaving 17 bases between. The CDR3 has 16 residues. Here the CDR3 reads CASSVMGKLGDTEAFF. CDR3 DNA: TGTGCCAGCAGCGTGATGGGGAAATTAGGGGACACTGAAGCTTTCTTT.

The chain has TRBV27 and TRBJ1-2; the D is unclear. Germline loops: CDR1 MNHEY, CDR2 SMNVEV (reference sequence). V gave up 6 bases and J gave up 0 bases, with 11 bases separating them. This CDR3 spans 14 amino acids. In DNA form, the CDR3 reads TGTGCCAGCAGCTCCGGGTCCACTAACTATGGCTACACCTTC. As protein: CASSSGSTNYGYTF.

The chain combines TRBV5-6 with TRBJ1-2; D gene unclear. Trimming removed 2 bases at V and 2 bases at J, with 7 bases between. Germline assignment: CDR1 SGHDT and CDR2 YYEEEE. The CDR3 length is 13 residues. CDR3 region: CASSFQTNYGYTF. CDR3 DNA: TGTGCCAGCAGCTTTCAAACCAACTATGGCTACACCTTC.

This clone was counted a few times. V usage is TRBV19 and J usage is TRBJ1-5; no clear D gene. CDR3 length: 15 amino acids. Deletions cut 8 bases from V and 2 bases from J, with 16 bases between. Germline V lookup: CDR1 LNHDA, CDR2 SQIVND (reference sequence). The chain's CDR3 is CASRKLTGGNQPQHF. CDR3 DNA sequence: TGTGCCAGTCGAAAACTAACCGGTGGCAATCAGCCCCAGCATTTT.

The V call is TRBV10-3, the J call TRBJ1-4, with TRBD1 matching 9 bases. The length of the CDR3 is 19 residues. Germline V gives CDR1 ENHRY, CDR2 SYGVKD. The trim removed 1 base at V and 0 bases at J, leaving 9 bases unmatched. CDR3 bases: TGTGCCATCAGTGAGTTTGGACAGGGGACTTTTGCAACTAATGAAAAACTGTTTTTT. This translates into CAISEFGQGTFATNEKLFF.

This clone was counted only a few times. The chain couples TRBV18 to TRBJ1-2; 7 bases are shared with TRBD1. Per germline, CDR1 KGHSH and CDR2 LQKENI. V lost 3 bases, J lost 7 bases, and 11 bases stayed unmatched. The CDR3 length is 15 residues. As DNA, the CDR3 is TGTGCCAGCTCACCTAACCAGGCAGGGGGGATTGGCTACACCTTC. This translates into CASSPNQAGGIGYTF.

The CDR3 DNA follows: TGTGCCAGCGGCCAGTCAGGGGGGGTCTATGGCTACACCTTC. Protein product: CASGQSGGVYGYTF. This chain links TRBV27 with TRBJ1-2, with 7 bases fitting TRBD1. V was pared by 8 bases and J by 4 bases, with 10 bases of the junction left unmatched. CDR1 is MNHEY, CDR2 SMNVEV, per germline (reference sequence). The CDR3 is 14 residues long.

The chain is built from TRBV5-4 and TRBJ2-1, with no clear D. This CDR3 is built from 15 residues. The V end was cut by 5 bases, the J end by 0 bases, with 12 bases between. The germline V gene encodes CDR1 SGHNT and CDR2 YYREEE (reference sequence). The CDR3 here is CASSAAAYSYNEQFF. In nucleotides, the CDR3 is TGTGCCAGCAGTGCCGCAGCGTACTCCTACAATGAGCAGTTCTTC.

The rearrangement joins TRBV6-5 to TRBJ2-7; no firm D call. Between the trimmed V and J ends, which lost 4 bases and 3 bases, there was a span of 16 bases. Germline loops: CDR1 MNHEY, CDR2 SVGAGI. This CDR3 is built from 15 residues. The CDR3 DNA reads TGTGCCAGCAGTTCCCCGGCCCGTGAAGTCTACGAGCAGTACTTC. Translation: CASSSPAREVYEQYF.